These T cell receptor beta chains were read from a single sample in a study of cytomegalovirus exposure and HLA in healthy donors. Generated by immunoSEQ multiplex PCR, the TCRdb table keeps only in-frame clones and is missing some. The specimen's table records around 51,000 clones. Source material: PBMCs. All receptors come from a woman in her forties in good health and CMV-seronegative. Each CDR3 is given with its conserved first and last residue. D genes are given only for firm matches.

V gene: TRBV6-6
CDR3 length: 15
J gene: TRBJ2-2
D gene: TRBD1
CDR3 DNA: TGTGCCAGCAGTTACTCGGGACAGCGTACCGGGGAGCTGTTTTTT
CDR3 protein: CASSYSGQRTGELFF

V gene: TRBV6-5
CDR3 length: 13
J gene: TRBJ1-1
D gene: TRBD1
CDR3 DNA: TGTGCCAGCAGTTACCCAGGGGGCACTGAAGCTTTCTTT
CDR3 protein: CASSYPGGTEAFF

V gene: TRBV20-1
CDR3 length: 10
J gene: TRBJ2-3
D gene: -
CDR3 DNA: TGCAGTGCCAGGCACGGTACGCAGTATTTT
CDR3 protein: CSARHGTQYF

V gene: TRBV30
CDR3 length: 16
J gene: TRBJ1-1
D gene: -
CDR3 DNA: TGTGCCTGGACCTACTTGGGGGGGAGGATGAACACTGAAGATTTCTTT
CDR3 protein: CAWTYLGGRMNTEDFF

V gene: TRBV5-4
CDR3 length: 17
J gene: TRBJ2-1
D gene: -
CDR3 DNA: TGTGCCAGCAGCTTGGGGGGGCTAGCGGCCTACTACAATGAGCAGTTCTTC
CDR3 protein: CASSLGGLAAYYNEQFF

V gene: TRBV5-1
CDR3 length: 15
J gene: TRBJ2-7
D gene: TRBD1
CDR3 DNA: TGCGCCAGCAGCTGGGGGACAGGGGGGACCGACGGGCAGTACTTC
CDR3 protein: CASSWGTGGTDGQYF

V gene: TRBV6-5
CDR3 length: 15
J gene: TRBJ1-4
D gene: -
CDR3 DNA: TGTGCCAGCAGACTTGCAGGTGCAACTAATGAAAAACTGTTTTTT
CDR3 protein: CASRLAGATNEKLFF

V gene: TRBV28
CDR3 length: 13
J gene: TRBJ2-7
D gene: -
CDR3 DNA: TGTGCCATCACAGGCGGCAGCTCCTACGAGCAGTACTTC
CDR3 protein: CAITGGSSYEQYF

V gene: TRBV20-1
CDR3 length: 11
J gene: TRBJ1-1
D gene: TRBD1
CDR3 DNA: TGCAGGTCAGGGGGCAACACTGAAGCTTTCTTT
CDR3 protein: CRSGGNTEAFF

V gene: TRBV6-6
CDR3 length: 12
J gene: TRBJ2-7
D gene: -
CDR3 DNA: TGTGCCAGCAGCACTAACCCCTACGAGCAGTACTTC
CDR3 protein: CASSTNPYEQYF

V gene: TRBV5-6
CDR3 length: 15
J gene: TRBJ1-3
D gene: -
CDR3 DNA: TGTGCCAGCAGCTTGGAAGTGGGAGCGGGAAACACCATATATTTT
CDR3 protein: CASSLEVGAGNTIYF

V gene: TRBV7-3
CDR3 length: 15
J gene: TRBJ2-2
D gene: TRBD2
CDR3 DNA: TGTGCCAGCAGCCGTAGCGGGGTAAACACCGGGGAGCTGTTTTTT
CDR3 protein: CASSRSGVNTGELFF

V gene: TRBV6-5
CDR3 length: 16
J gene: TRBJ1-2
D gene: TRBD1
CDR3 DNA: TGTGCCAGCAGTTACCAGGGGGCCATCCTCCCTATTGGCTACACCTTC
CDR3 protein: CASSYQGAILPIGYTF

V gene: TRBV13
CDR3 length: 14
J gene: TRBJ1-2
D gene: -
CDR3 DNA: TGTGCCAGCACCGCTCGACGGGGGGACTATGGCTACACCTTC
CDR3 protein: CASTARRGDYGYTF

V gene: TRBV6-1
CDR3 length: 16
J gene: TRBJ1-4
D gene: -
CDR3 DNA: TGTGCCAGCAGTGTCCAATTCGGGTTGAGTAATGAAAAACTGTTTTTT
CDR3 protein: CASSVQFGLSNEKLFF

V gene: TRBV19
CDR3 length: 13
J gene: TRBJ1-2
D gene: -
CDR3 DNA: TGTGCCAGCAGTGAACAGGGAAACTATGGCTACACCTTC
CDR3 protein: CASSEQGNYGYTF

V gene: TRBV28
CDR3 length: 12
J gene: TRBJ2-3
D gene: TRBD2
CDR3 DNA: TGTGCCAGCAGTCAACTAGCGGATACGCAGTATTTT
CDR3 protein: CASSQLADTQYF

V gene: TRBV5-6
CDR3 length: 14
J gene: TRBJ1-5
D gene: TRBD1
CDR3 DNA: TGTGCCAGCAGCCTCAGGGGGCCTAGGCAGCCCCAGCATTTT
CDR3 protein: CASSLRGPRQPQHF

V gene: TRBV5-1
CDR3 length: 15
J gene: TRBJ1-1
D gene: -
CDR3 DNA: TGCGCCAGCAGCTTGACTGGGGACATGAACACTGAAGCTTTCTTT
CDR3 protein: CASSLTGDMNTEAFF

V gene: TRBV19
CDR3 length: 15
J gene: TRBJ2-7
D gene: TRBD1
CDR3 DNA: TGTGCCAGTAGTACCAACAGGGGGCTGGAGTACGAGCAGTACTTC
CDR3 protein: CASSTNRGLEYEQYF

V gene: TRBV7-8
CDR3 length: 17
J gene: TRBJ1-2
D gene: -
CDR3 DNA: TGTGCCAGCAGCATCAATCCCCGGGGTGTCGGGGTTTATGGCTACACCTTC
CDR3 protein: CASSINPRGVGVYGYTF

V gene: TRBV9
CDR3 length: 15
J gene: TRBJ2-5
D gene: TRBD2
CDR3 DNA: TGTGCCAGCAGCGTATATGGAGCGGGGGAAGAGACCCAGTACTTC
CDR3 protein: CASSVYGAGEETQYF

V gene: TRBV5-8
CDR3 length: 15
J gene: TRBJ2-7
D gene: TRBD1
CDR3 DNA: TGTGCCAGCAGCTTAAGGACAGGGGGTGTCTACGAGCAGTACTTC
CDR3 protein: CASSLRTGGVYEQYF

V gene: TRBV5-8
CDR3 length: 17
J gene: TRBJ2-3
D gene: TRBD2
CDR3 DNA: TGTGCCAGCAGCTTTAAAAAAGCGGGAGGAGGCACAGATACGCAGTATTTT
CDR3 protein: CASSFKKAGGGTDTQYF

V gene: TRBV6-1
CDR3 length: 17
J gene: TRBJ1-4
D gene: -
CDR3 DNA: TGTGCCAGCAGTGTTGCAGGGAGGAGGCCAACTAATGAAAAACTGTTTTTT
CDR3 protein: CASSVAGRRPTNEKLFF

V gene: TRBV11-3
CDR3 length: 15
J gene: TRBJ2-1
D gene: -
CDR3 DNA: TGTGCCAGCGCCCTGGGCAGCCATGGCGACAATGAGCAGTTCTTC
CDR3 protein: CASALGSHGDNEQFF

V gene: TRBV5-1
CDR3 length: 14
J gene: TRBJ1-4
D gene: -
CDR3 DNA: TGCGCCAGCAGGTATCAGGGGATTAATGAAAAACTGTTTTTT
CDR3 protein: CASRYQGINEKLFF

V gene: TRBV7-2
CDR3 length: 14
J gene: TRBJ1-3
D gene: -
CDR3 DNA: TGTGCCAGCAGCTTAGCGGGCAGGGCGGACAACATATATTTT
CDR3 protein: CASSLAGRADNIYF

V gene: TRBV27
CDR3 length: 13
J gene: TRBJ1-6
D gene: -
CDR3 DNA: TGTGCCAGCAGTTTCCAGGGTACTTCACCCCTCCACTTT
CDR3 protein: CASSFQGTSPLHF

V gene: TRBV5-1
CDR3 length: 16
J gene: TRBJ1-1
D gene: TRBD1
CDR3 DNA: TGCGCCAGCAGCTTCGCCCGGGACAGTGTAAACACTGAAGCTTTCTTT
CDR3 protein: CASSFARDSVNTEAFF

V gene: TRBV7-9
CDR3 length: 12
J gene: TRBJ2-3
D gene: -
CDR3 DNA: TGTGCCAGCAGCTTACTTCGAGATACGCAGTATTTT
CDR3 protein: CASSLLRDTQYF

V gene: TRBV6-1
CDR3 length: 14
J gene: TRBJ1-2
D gene: -
CDR3 DNA: TGTGCCAGCAACGTAGGACACCCTAACTATGGCTACACCTTC
CDR3 protein: CASNVGHPNYGYTF

V gene: TRBV28
CDR3 length: 15
J gene: TRBJ2-7
D gene: -
CDR3 DNA: TGTGCCAGCAGTTTATCCACAGACAGAGGAAGCGAGCAGTACTTC
CDR3 protein: CASSLSTDRGSEQYF

V gene: TRBV9
CDR3 length: 17
J gene: TRBJ2-5
D gene: TRBD2
CDR3 DNA: TGTGCCAGCAGCGTAGGGGGGACTAGCGGCCCTCAAGAGACCCAGTACTTC
CDR3 protein: CASSVGGTSGPQETQYF

V gene: TRBV4-1
CDR3 length: 16
J gene: TRBJ2-2
D gene: TRBD2
CDR3 DNA: TGCGCCAGCAGCCAAAGGGGACTAGCGCGCACCGGGGAGCTGTTTTTT
CDR3 protein: CASSQRGLARTGELFF

V gene: TRBV9
CDR3 length: 13
J gene: TRBJ1-2
D gene: TRBD1
CDR3 DNA: TGTGCCAGCAGCGACAGGGGGGGCTATGGCTACACCTTC
CDR3 protein: CASSDRGGYGYTF

V gene: TRBV6-5
CDR3 length: 13
J gene: TRBJ1-5
D gene: TRBD1
CDR3 DNA: TGTGCCAGCAGTACAGGGGGCGGTCAGCCCCAGCATTTT
CDR3 protein: CASSTGGGQPQHF

V gene: TRBV29-1
CDR3 length: 14
J gene: TRBJ2-5
D gene: TRBD2
CDR3 DNA: TGCAGCGTTGAGGCTAGCGGATTACAAGAGACCCAGTACTTC
CDR3 protein: CSVEASGLQETQYF

V gene: TRBV19
CDR3 length: 18
J gene: TRBJ1-5
D gene: TRBD1
CDR3 DNA: TGTGCCAGCTCCTCGGACAGGGGTTCGGGGTATAGCAATCAGCCCCAGCATTTT
CDR3 protein: CASSSDRGSGYSNQPQHF

V gene: TRBV19
CDR3 length: 13
J gene: TRBJ2-1
D gene: -
CDR3 DNA: TGTGCCAGTAGTATAACATACTACAATGAGCAGTTCTTC
CDR3 protein: CASSITYYNEQFF

V gene: TRBV30
CDR3 length: 14
J gene: TRBJ2-7
D gene: -
CDR3 DNA: TGTGCCTGGAGTCTAATCCGTCAGGGCTACGAGCAGTACTTC
CDR3 protein: CAWSLIRQGYEQYF

V gene: TRBV19
CDR3 length: 14
J gene: TRBJ1-5
D gene: -
CDR3 DNA: TGTGCCAGTAGTATAAGGAGGGGCAATCAGCCCCAGCATTTT
CDR3 protein: CASSIRRGNQPQHF

V gene: TRBV11-2
CDR3 length: 18
J gene: TRBJ2-7
D gene: TRBD2
CDR3 DNA: TGTGCCAGCAGCTCCTTGACTAGCGGGGCCGGGGCATCCTACGAGCAGTACTTC
CDR3 protein: CASSSLTSGAGASYEQYF

V gene: TRBV11-1
CDR3 length: 13
J gene: TRBJ1-1
D gene: -
CDR3 DNA: TGTGCCAGCAGCAAACAGGGTCGGACTGAAGCTTTCTTT
CDR3 protein: CASSKQGRTEAFF

V gene: TRBV30
CDR3 length: 14
J gene: TRBJ1-4
D gene: TRBD1
CDR3 DNA: TGTGCCTGGAGTCGGGGACAGTTAATTGAAAAACTGTTTTTT
CDR3 protein: CAWSRGQLIEKLFF

V gene: TRBV18
CDR3 length: 16
J gene: TRBJ2-5
D gene: TRBD2
CDR3 DNA: TGTGCCAGCTCACCAGGACACCGGACTAGCGGAGAGACCCAGTACTTC
CDR3 protein: CASSPGHRTSGETQYF

V gene: TRBV7-7
CDR3 length: 15
J gene: TRBJ2-5
D gene: -
CDR3 DNA: TGTGCTAGCAGCCCCTCGCCTGCAGGTCGAGAGACCCAGTACTTC
CDR3 protein: CASSPSPAGRETQYF

V gene: TRBV7-9
CDR3 length: 14
J gene: TRBJ2-5
D gene: -
CDR3 DNA: TGTGCCAGCAGCTTAAATCAGGGTGGAGAGACCCAGTACTTC
CDR3 protein: CASSLNQGGETQYF

V gene: TRBV11-3
CDR3 length: 17
J gene: TRBJ2-2
D gene: TRBD2
CDR3 DNA: TGTGCCAGCAGCCCTAGAGCTAGCGGGTATAACACCGGGGAGCTGTTTTTT
CDR3 protein: CASSPRASGYNTGELFF

V gene: TRBV6-5
CDR3 length: 14
J gene: TRBJ1-1
D gene: -
CDR3 DNA: TGTGCCAGCAGTTACGTACAGGGCAACACTGAAGCTTTCTTT
CDR3 protein: CASSYVQGNTEAFF

V gene: TRBV7-9
CDR3 length: 16
J gene: TRBJ2-3
D gene: -
CDR3 DNA: TGTGCCAGCAGAGAAGGGCCGGGAACGGGCACAGATACGCAGTATTTT
CDR3 protein: CASREGPGTGTDTQYF

V gene: TRBV18
CDR3 length: 11
J gene: TRBJ1-4
D gene: -
CDR3 DNA: TGTGCCAGCTCAGTCGATGAAAAACTGTTTTTT
CDR3 protein: CASSVDEKLFF

V gene: TRBV6-5
CDR3 length: 13
J gene: TRBJ1-3
D gene: -
CDR3 DNA: TGTGCCAGCACCAACCCGGAGGGAAACACCATATATTTT
CDR3 protein: CASTNPEGNTIYF

V gene: TRBV29-1
CDR3 length: 14
J gene: TRBJ2-7
D gene: TRBD2
CDR3 DNA: TGCAGCGTTAGAGGACTAGCGGTCTCCTACGAGCAGTACTTC
CDR3 protein: CSVRGLAVSYEQYF

V gene: TRBV4-3
CDR3 length: 14
J gene: TRBJ2-7
D gene: -
CDR3 DNA: TGCGCCAGCAGCCAAGAGCGAGAGTACTACGAGCAGTACTTC
CDR3 protein: CASSQEREYYEQYF